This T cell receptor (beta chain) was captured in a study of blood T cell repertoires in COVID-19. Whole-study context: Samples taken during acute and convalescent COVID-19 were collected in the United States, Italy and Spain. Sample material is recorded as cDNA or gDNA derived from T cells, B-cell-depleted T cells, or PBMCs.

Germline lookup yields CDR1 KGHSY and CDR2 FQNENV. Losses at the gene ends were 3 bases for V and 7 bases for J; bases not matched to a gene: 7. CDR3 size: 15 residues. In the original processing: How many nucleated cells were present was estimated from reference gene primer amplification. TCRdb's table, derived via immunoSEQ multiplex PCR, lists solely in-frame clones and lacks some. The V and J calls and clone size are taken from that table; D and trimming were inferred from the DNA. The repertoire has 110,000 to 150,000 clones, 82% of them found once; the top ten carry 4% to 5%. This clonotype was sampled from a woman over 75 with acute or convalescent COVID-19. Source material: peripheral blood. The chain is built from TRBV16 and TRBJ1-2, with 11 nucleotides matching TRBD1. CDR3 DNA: TGTGCCAGCAGCCACCTGGGGACAGGGGGATCTGGCTACACCTTC. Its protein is CASSHLGTGGSGYTF.